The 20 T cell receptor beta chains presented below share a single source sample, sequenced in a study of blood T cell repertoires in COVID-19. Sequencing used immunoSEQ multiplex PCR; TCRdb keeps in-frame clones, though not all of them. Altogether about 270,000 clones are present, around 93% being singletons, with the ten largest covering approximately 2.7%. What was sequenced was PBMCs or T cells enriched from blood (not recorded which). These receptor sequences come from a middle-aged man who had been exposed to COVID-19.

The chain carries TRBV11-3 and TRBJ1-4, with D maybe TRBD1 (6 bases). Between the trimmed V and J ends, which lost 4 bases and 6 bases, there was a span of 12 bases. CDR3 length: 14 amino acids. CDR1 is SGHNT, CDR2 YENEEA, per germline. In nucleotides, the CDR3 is TGTGCCAGCAGCTCAGATGCAGGGGATGAAAAACTGTTTTTT. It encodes CASSSDAGDEKLFF.

DNA of the CDR3: TGTGCCAGCAGTTTATCGCTAGTCGGGTCCGAGCAGTACTTC. It translates to CASSLSLVGSEQYF. The chain couples TRBV28 to TRBJ2-7; D is undetermined. The CDR3 totals 14 residues. Germline CDR1 reads MDHEN; CDR2 reads SYDVKM. The V and J ends lost 1 base and 6 bases respectively, with 13 bases between them.

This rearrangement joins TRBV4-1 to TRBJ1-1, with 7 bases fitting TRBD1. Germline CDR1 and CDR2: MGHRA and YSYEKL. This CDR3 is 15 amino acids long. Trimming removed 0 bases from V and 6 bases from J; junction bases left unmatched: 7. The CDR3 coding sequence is TGCGCCAGCAGCCAAGATGGGACAGAGGGCTCTGAAGCTTTCTTT. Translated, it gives CASSQDGTEGSEAFF.

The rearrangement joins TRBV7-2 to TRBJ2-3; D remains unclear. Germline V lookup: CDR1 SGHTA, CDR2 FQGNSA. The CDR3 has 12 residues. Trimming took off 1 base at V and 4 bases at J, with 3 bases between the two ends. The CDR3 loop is CASSLGADTQYF. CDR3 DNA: TGTGCCAGCAGCTTAGGAGCAGATACGCAGTATTTT.

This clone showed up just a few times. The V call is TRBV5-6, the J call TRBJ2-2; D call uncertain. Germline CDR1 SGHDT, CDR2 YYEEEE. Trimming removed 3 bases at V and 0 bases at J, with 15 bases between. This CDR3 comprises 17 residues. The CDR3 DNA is TGTGCCAGCAGCTCCCTCATGGCCCCCTCGAACACCGGGGAGCTGTTTTTT. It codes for CASSSLMAPSNTGELFF. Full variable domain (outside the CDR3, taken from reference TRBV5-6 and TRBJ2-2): DAGVTQSPTHLIKTRGQQVTLRCSPKSGHDTVSWYQQALGQGPQFIFQYYEEEERQRGNFPDRFSGHQFPNYSSELNVNALLLGDSALYLCASSSLMAPSNTGELFFGEGSRLTVL.

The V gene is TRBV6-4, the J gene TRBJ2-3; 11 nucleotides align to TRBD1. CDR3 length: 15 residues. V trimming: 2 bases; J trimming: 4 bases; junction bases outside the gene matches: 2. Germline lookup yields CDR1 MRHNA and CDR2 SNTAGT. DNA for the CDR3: TGTGCCAGCAGTGACGGACAGGGGGCCCCAGATACGCAGTATTTT. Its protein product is CASSDGQGAPDTQYF.

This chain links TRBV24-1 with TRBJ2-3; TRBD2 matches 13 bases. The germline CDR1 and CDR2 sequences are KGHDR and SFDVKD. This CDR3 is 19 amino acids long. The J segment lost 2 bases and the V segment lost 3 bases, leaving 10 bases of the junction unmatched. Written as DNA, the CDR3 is TGTGCCACCAGTGATGCCAACCAAGGACTAGCGGGGGACACAGATACGCAGTATTTT. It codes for CATSDANQGLAGDTDTQYF.

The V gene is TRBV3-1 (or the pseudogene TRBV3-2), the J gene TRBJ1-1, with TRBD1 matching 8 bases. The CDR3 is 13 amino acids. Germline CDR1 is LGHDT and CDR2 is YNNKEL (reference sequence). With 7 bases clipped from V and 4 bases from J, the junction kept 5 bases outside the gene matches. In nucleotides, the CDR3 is TGTGCCAGCACCCGGACAGGGACCACTGAAGCTTTCTTT. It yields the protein CASTRTGTTEAFF.

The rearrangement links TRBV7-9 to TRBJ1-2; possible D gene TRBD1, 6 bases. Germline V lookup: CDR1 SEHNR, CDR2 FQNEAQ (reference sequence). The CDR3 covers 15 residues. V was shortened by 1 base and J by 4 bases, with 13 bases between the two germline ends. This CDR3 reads CASSLGAQGAYGYTF. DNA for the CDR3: TGTGCCAGCAGCTTAGGGGCACAGGGAGCCTATGGCTACACCTTC. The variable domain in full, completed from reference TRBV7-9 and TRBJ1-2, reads DTGVSQNPRHKITKRGQNVTFRCDPISEHNRLYWYRQTLGQGPEFLTYFQNEAQLEKSRLLSDRFSAERPKGSFSTLEIQRTEQGDSAMYLCASSLGAQGAYGYTFGSGTRLTVV.

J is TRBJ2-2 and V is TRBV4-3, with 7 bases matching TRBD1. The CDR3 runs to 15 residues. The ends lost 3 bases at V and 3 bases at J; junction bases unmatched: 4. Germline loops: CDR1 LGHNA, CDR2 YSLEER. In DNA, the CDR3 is TGCGCCAGCAGCCACCTTGACAGGGACACCGGGGAGCTGTTTTTT. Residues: CASSHLDRDTGELFF.

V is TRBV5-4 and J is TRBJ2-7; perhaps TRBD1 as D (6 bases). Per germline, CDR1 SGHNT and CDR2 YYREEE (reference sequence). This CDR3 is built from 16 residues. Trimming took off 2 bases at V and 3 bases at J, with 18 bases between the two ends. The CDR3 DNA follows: TGTGCCAGCAGCTTCGCCCTCGGGACAAGAAGCTACGAGCAGTACTTC. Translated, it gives CASSFALGTRSYEQYF.

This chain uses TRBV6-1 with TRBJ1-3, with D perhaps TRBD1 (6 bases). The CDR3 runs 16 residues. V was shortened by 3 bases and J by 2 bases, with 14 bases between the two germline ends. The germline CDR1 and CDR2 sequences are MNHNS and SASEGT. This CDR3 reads CASSERLGAAGNTIYF. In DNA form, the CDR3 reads TGTGCCAGCAGTGAGCGGTTGGGGGCTGCTGGAAACACCATATATTTT.

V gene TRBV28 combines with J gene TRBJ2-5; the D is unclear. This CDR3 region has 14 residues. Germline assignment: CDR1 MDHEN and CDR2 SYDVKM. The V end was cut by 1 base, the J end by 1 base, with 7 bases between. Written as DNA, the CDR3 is TGTGCCAGCAGTTTATCACGGGTCCAAGAGACCCAGTACTTC. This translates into CASSLSRVQETQYF.

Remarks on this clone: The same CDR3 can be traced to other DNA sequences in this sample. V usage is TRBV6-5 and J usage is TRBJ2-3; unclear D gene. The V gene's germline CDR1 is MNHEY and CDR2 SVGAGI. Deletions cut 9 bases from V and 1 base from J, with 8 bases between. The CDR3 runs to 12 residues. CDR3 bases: TGTGCCAGTTCACGGGGCACAGATACGCAGTATTTT. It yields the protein CASSRGTDTQYF.

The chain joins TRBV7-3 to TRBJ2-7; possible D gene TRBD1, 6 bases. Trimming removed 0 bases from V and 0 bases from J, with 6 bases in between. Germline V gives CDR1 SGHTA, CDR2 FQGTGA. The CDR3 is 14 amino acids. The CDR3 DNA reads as TGTGCCAGCAGCTTAACAGGGGGCTCCTACGAGCAGTACTTC. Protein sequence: CASSLTGGSYEQYF.

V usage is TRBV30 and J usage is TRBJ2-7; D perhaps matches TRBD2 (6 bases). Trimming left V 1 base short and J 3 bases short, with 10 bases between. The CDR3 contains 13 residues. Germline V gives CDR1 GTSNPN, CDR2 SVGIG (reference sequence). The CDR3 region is CAWSDQGLYEQYF. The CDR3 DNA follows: TGTGCCTGGAGTGATCAGGGACTCTACGAGCAGTACTTC. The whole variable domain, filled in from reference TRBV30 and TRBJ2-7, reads SQTIHQWPATLVQPVGSPLSLECTVEGTSNPNLYWYRQAAGRGLQLLFYSVGIGQISSEVPQNLSASRPQDRQFILSSKKLLLSDSGFYLCAWSDQGLYEQYFGPGTRLTVT.

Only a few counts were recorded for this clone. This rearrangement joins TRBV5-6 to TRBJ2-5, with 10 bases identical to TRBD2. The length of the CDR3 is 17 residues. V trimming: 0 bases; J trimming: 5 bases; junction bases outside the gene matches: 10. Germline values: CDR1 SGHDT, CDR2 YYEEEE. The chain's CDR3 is CASSLGWGSGRAETQYF. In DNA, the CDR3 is TGTGCCAGCAGCTTGGGGTGGGGGAGCGGGAGGGCCGAGACCCAGTACTTC.

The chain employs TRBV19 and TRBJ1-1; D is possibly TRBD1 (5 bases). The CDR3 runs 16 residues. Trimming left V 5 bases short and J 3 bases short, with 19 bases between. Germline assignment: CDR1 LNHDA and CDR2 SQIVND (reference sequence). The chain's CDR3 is CASSGGRAIGHTEAFF. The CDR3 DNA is TGTGCCAGTAGTGGCGGCAGGGCCATAGGTCACACTGAAGCTTTCTTT. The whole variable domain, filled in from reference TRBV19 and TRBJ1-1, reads DGGITQSPKYLFRKEGQNVTLSCEQNLNHDAMYWYRQDPGQGLRLIYYSQIVNDFQKGDIAEGYSVSREKKESFPLTVTSAQKNPTAFYLCASSGGRAIGHTEAFFGQGTRLTVV.

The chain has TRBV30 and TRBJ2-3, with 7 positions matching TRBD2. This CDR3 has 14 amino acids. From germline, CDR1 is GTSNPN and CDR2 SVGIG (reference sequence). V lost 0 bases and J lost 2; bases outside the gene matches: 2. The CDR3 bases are TGTGCCTGGAGTGTGGGAGGGGCCACAGATACGCAGTATTTT. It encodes CAWSVGGATDTQYF.

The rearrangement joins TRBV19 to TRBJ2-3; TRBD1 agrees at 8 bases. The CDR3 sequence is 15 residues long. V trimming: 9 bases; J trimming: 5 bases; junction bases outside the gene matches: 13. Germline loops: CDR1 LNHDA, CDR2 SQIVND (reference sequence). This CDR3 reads CASQPGQDRGDTQYF. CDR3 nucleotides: TGTGCCAGCCAACCGGGACAGGACCGGGGAGATACGCAGTATTTT.